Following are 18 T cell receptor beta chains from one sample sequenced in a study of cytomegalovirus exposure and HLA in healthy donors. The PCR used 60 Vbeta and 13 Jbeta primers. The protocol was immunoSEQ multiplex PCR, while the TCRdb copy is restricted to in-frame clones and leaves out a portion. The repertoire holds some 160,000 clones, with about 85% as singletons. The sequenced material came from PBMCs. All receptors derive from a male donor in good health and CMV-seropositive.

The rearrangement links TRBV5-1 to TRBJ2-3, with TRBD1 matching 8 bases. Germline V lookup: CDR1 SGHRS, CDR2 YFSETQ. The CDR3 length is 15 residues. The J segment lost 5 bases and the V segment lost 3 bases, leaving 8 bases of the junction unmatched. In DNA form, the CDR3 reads TGCGCCAGCAGCTCAGTCAGGGGGCAGGTAGATACGCAGTATTTT. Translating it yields CASSSVRGQVDTQYF.

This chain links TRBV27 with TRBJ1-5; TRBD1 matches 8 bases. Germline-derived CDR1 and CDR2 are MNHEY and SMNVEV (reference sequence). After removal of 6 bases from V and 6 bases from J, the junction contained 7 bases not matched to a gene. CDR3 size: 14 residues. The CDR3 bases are TGTGCCAGCAGGGCCCTGACAGGGGTTCAGCCCCAGCATTTT. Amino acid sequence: CASRALTGVQPQHF.

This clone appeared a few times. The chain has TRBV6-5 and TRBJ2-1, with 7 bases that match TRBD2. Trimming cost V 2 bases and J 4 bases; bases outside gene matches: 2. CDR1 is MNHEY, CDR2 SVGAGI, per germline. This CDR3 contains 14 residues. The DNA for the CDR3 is TGTGCCAGCAGTTACAAGGGACTATACAATGAGCAGTTCTTC. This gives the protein CASSYKGLYNEQFF.

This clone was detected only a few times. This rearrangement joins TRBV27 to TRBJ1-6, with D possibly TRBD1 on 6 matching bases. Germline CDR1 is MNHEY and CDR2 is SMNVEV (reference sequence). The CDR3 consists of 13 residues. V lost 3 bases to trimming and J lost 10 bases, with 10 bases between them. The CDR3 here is CASSFGGQSPLHF. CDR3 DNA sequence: TGTGCCAGCAGTTTCGGGGGGCAATCACCCCTCCACTTT.

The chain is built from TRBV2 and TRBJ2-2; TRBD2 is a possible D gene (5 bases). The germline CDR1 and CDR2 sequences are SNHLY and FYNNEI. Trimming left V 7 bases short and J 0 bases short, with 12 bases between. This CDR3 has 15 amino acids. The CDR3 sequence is CASTPRTANTGELFF. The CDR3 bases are TGTGCCAGCACCCCAAGGACTGCGAACACCGGGGAGCTGTTTTTT.

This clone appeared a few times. CDR3: CASSPGQAGAFF. The CDR3 DNA reads as TGTGCCAGCAGCCCAGGGCAGGCCGGCGCTTTCTTT. The chain carries TRBV7-9 and TRBJ1-1; weak D call: TRBD1 (5 bases). The CDR3 totals 12 residues. Germline CDR1 SEHNR, CDR2 FQNEAQ (reference sequence). V gave up 5 bases and J gave up 11 bases, with 15 bases separating them.

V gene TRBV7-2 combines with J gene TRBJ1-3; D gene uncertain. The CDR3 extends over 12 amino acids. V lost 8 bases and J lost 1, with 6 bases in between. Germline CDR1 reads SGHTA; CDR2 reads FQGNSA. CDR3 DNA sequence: TGTGCCAGCGGGGAGTCTGGAAACACCATATATTTT. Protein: CASGESGNTIYF. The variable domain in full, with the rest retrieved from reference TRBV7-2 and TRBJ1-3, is GAGVSQSPSNKVTEKGKDVELRCDPISGHTALYWYRQSLGQGLEFLIYFQGNSAPDKSGLPSDRFSAERTGGSVSTLTIQRTQQEDSAVYLCASGESGNTIYFGEGSWLTVV.

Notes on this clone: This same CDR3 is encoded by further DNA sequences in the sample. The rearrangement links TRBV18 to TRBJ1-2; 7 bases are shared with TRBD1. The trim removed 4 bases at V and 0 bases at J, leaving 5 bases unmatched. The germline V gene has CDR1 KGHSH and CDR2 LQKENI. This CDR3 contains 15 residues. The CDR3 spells CASSRDSPANYGYTF. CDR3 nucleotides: TGTGCCAGCTCACGGGACAGTCCTGCTAACTATGGCTACACCTTC.

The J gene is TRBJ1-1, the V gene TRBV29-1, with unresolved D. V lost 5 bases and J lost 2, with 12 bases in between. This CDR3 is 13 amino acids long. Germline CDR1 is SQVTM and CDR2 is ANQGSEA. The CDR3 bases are TGCAGCGTTACAACCTTTTATAACACTGAAGCTTTCTTT. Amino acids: CSVTTFYNTEAFF.

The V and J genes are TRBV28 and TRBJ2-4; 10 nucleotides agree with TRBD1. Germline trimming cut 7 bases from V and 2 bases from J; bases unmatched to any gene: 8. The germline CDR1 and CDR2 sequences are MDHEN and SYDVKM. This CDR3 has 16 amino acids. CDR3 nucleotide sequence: TGTGCCAGCACCCCAGGGACAGGGGTAACCAAAAACATTCAGTACTTC. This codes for CASTPGTGVTKNIQYF.

The CDR3 region is CASSRPGGIGSYEQYF. The CDR3 DNA is TGTGCCAGTAGCCGTCCAGGGGGGATAGGCTCCTACGAGCAGTACTTC. This rearrangement joins TRBV19 to TRBJ2-7; D may be TRBD1 (7 bases). This CDR3 comprises 16 residues. Germline loops: CDR1 LNHDA, CDR2 SQIVND (reference sequence). V lost 6 bases and J 0 bases, leaving 18 bases between the germline ends.

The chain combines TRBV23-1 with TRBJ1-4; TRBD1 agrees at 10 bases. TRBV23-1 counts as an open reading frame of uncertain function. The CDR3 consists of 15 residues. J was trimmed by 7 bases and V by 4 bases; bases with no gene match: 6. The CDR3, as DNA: TGCGCCAGCAGTCGGTCGGGACAGGGGCTTGAAAAACTGTTTTTT. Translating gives CASSRSGQGLEKLFF.

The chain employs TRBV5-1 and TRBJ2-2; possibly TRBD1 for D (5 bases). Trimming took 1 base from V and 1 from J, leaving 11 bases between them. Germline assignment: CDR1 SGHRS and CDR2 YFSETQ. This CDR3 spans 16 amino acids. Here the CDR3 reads CASSLRAQENTGELFF. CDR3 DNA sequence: TGCGCCAGCAGCTTGCGCGCACAGGAGAACACCGGGGAGCTGTTTTTT.

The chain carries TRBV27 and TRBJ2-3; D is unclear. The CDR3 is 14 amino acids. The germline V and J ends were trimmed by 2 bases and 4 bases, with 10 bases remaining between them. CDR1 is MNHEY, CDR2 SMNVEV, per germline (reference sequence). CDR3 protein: CASSLKLGADTQYF. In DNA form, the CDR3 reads TGTGCCAGCAGTTTAAAACTTGGAGCAGATACGCAGTATTTT.

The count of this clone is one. The CDR3: CASSTAGPTQYF. The CDR3 coding sequence is TGTGCCAGCAGCACCGCGGGGCCGACGCAGTATTTT. The rearrangement links TRBV7-8 to TRBJ2-3; TRBD2 is a possible D gene (6 bases). With 5 bases removed from V and 9 bases from J, the gap between germline ends came to 12 bases. This CDR3 is 12 amino acids long. In germline, CDR1 is SGHVS, CDR2 FQNEAQ.

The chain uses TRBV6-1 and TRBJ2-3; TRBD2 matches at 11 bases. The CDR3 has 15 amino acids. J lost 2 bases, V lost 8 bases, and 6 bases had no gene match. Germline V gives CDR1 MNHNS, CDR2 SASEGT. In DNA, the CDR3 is TGTGCCAGCCACTTGGGACTAGCGGACACAGATACGCAGTATTTT. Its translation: CASHLGLADTDTQYF.

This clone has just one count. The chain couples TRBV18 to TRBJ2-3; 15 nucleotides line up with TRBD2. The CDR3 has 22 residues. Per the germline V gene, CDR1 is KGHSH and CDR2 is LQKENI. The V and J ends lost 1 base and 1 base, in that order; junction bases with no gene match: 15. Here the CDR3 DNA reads TGTGCCAGCTCACCACTTTACCGGACTAGCGGGAGGGCCGGTCGGGGCACAGATACGCAGTATTTT. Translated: CASSPLYRTSGRAGRGTDTQYF. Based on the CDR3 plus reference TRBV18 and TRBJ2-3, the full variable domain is NAGVMQNPRHLVRRRGQEARLRCSPMKGHSHVYWYRQLPEEGLKFMVYLQKENIIDESGMPKERFSAEFPKEGPSILRIQQVVRGDSAAYFCASSPLYRTSGRAGRGTDTQYFGPGTRLTVL.

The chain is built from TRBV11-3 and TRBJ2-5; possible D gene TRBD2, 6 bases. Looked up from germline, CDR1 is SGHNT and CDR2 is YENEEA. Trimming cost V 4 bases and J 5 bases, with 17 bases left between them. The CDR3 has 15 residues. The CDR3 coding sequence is TGTGCCAGCAGCTCGCGGGACCCGAGGTTGGAGACCCAGTACTTC. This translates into CASSSRDPRLETQYF.